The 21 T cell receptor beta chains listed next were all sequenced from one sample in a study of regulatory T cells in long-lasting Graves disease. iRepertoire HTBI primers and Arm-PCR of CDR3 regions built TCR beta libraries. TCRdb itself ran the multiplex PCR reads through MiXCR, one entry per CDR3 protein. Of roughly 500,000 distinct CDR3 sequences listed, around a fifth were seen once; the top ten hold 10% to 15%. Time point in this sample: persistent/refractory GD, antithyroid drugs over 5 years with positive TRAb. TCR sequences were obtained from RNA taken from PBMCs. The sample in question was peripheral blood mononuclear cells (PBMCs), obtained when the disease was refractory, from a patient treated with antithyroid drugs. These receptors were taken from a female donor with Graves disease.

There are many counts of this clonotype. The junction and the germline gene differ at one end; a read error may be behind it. The CDR3 reads CASSSTGEQYF. As DNA, the CDR3 is TGTGCCAGCAGCTCCACAGGGGAGCAGTACTTC. The rearrangement uses TRBV5-1 and TRBJ2-7; possible D gene TRBD1, 6 bases. The CDR3 has 11 residues. Germline V lookup: CDR1 SGHRS, CDR2 YFSETQ.

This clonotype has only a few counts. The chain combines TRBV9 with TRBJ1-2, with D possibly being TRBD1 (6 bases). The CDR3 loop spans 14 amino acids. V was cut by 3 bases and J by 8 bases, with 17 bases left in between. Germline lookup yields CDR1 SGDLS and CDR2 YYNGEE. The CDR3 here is CASSGRSGVGGYTF. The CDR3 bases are TGTGCCAGCAGCGGGAGATCAGGGGTAGGGGGCTACACCTTC.

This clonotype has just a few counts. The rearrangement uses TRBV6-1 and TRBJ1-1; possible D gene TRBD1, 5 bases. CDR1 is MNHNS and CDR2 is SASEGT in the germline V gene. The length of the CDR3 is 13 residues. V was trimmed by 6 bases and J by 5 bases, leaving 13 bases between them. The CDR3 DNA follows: TGTGCCAGCAGACAGACCGGGGGTACTGAAGCTTTCTTT. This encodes CASRQTGGTEAFF.

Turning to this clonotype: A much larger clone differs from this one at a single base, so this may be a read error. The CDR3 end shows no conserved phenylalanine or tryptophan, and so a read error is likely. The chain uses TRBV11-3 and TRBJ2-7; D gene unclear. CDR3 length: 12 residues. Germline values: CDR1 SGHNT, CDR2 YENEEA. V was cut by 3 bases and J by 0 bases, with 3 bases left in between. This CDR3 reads CASSFPSYEQYS. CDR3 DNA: TGTGCCAGCAGCTTCCCCTCCTACGAGCAGTACTCC.

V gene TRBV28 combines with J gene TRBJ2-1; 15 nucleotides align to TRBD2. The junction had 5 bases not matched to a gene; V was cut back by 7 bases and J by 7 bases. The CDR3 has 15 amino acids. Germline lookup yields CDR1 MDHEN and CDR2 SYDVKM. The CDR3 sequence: CASTLGTSGGNEQFF. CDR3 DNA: TGTGCCAGCACCCTAGGGACTAGCGGGGGGAATGAGCAGTTCTTC. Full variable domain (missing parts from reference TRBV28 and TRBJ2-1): DVKVTQSSRYLVKRTGEKVFLECVQDMDHENMFWYRQDPGLGLRLIYFSYDVKMKEKGDIPEGYSVSREKKERFSLILESASTNQTSMYLCASTLGTSGGNEQFFGPGTRLTVL.

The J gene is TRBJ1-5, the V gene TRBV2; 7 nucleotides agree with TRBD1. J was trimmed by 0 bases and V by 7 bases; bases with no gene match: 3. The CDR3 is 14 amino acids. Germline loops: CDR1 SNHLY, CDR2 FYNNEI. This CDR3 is CASTRDSSNQPQHF. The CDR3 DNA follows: TGTGCCAGCACAAGGGACAGTAGCAATCAGCCCCAGCATTTT.

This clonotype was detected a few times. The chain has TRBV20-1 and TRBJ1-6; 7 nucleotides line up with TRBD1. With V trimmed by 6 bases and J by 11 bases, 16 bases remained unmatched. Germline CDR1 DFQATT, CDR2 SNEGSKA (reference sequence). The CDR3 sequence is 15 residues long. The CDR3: CSARAVQGNGPPLHF. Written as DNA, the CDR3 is TGCAGTGCCCGAGCGGTACAGGGGAACGGTCCACCCCTCCACTTT.

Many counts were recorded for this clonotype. The CDR3 loop reads CASSFTGLPNQPQHF. As DNA, the CDR3 is TGTGCCAGCAGTTTCACGGGACTTCCCAATCAGCCCCAGCATTTT. The V gene is TRBV28, the J gene TRBJ1-5; a weak D match, TRBD1 (5 bases). The V end was cut by 3 bases, the J end by 3 bases, with 12 bases between. Germline CDR1 MDHEN, CDR2 SYDVKM. This CDR3 is 15 amino acids long.

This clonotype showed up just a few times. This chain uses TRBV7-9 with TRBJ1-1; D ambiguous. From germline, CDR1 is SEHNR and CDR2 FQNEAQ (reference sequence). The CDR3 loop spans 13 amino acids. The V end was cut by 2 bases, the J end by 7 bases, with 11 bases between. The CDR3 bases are TGTGCCAGCAGCTTAAGGGATCAGGTTGAAGCTTTCTTT. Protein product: CASSLRDQVEAFF.

The CDR3 loop is CASSRQDSGANVLTF. CDR3 coding DNA: TGTGCCAGCAGCAGACAAGACTCTGGGGCCAACGTCCTGACTTTC. V usage is TRBV12-3 or TRBV12-4 and J usage is TRBJ2-6, with no clear D. V lost 6 bases and J lost 0, with 9 bases in between. CDR3 length equals 15 residues.

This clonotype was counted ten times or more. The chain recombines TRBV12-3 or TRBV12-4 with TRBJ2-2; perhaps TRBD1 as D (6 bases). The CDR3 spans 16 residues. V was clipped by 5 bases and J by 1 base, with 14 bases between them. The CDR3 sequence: CASSPFGDMNTGELFF. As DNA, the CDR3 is TGTGCCAGCAGTCCTTTCGGGGACATGAACACCGGGGAGCTGTTTTTT.

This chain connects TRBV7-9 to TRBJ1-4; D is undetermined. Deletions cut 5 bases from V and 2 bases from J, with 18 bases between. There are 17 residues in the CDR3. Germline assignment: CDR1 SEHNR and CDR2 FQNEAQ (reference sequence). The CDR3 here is CASSRGSLINTNEKLFF. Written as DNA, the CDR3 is TGTGCCAGCAGCCGGGGTTCGCTCATAAACACTAATGAAAAACTGTTTTTT.

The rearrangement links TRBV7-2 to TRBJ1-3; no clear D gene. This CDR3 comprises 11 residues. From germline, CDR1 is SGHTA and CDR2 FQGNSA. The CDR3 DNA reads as TGTGACCCACCTTGGGGAAACACCATATATTTT. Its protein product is CDPPWGNTIYF.

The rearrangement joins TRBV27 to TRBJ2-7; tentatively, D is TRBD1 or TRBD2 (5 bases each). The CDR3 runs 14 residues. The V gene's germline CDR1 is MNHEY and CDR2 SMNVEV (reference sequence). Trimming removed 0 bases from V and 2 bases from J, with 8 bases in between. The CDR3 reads CASSLSGEPYEQYF. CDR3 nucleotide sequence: TGTGCCAGCAGTTTATCGGGGGAGCCCTACGAGCAGTACTTC.

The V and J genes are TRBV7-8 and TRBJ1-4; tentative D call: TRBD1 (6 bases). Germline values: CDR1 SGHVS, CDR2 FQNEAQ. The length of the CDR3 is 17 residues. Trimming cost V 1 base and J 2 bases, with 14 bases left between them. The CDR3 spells CASSLVIGGRTNEKLFF. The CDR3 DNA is TGTGCCAGCAGCTTAGTTATAGGGGGACGGACTAATGAAAAACTGTTTTTT.

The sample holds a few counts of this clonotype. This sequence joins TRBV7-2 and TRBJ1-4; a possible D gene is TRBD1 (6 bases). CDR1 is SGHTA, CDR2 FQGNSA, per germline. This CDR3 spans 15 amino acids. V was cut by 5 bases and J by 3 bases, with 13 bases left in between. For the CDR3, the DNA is TGTGCCAGCAGCGGGAAACAGGGTTCTAATGAAAAACTGTTTTTT. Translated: CASSGKQGSNEKLFF.

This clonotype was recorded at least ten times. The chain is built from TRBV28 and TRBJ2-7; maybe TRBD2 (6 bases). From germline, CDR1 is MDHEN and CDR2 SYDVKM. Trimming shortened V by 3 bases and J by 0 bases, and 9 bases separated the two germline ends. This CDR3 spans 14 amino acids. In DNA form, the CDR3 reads TGTGCCAGCAGTTTGAGGGACTTCTCCTACGAGCAGTACTTC. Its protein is CASSLRDFSYEQYF.

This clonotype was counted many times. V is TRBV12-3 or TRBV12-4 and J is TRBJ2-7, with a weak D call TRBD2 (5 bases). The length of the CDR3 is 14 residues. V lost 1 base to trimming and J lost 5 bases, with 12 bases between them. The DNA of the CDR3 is TGTGCCAGCAGTTTAGAACCCCCCGGGAACGAGCAGTACTTC. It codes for CASSLEPPGNEQYF.

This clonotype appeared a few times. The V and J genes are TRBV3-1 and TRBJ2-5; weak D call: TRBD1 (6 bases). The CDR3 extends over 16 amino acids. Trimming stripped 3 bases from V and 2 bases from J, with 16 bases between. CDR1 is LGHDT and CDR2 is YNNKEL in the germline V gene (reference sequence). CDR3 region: CASSHFRQDDQETQYF. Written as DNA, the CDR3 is TGTGCCAGCAGCCACTTCCGACAGGACGATCAAGAGACCCAGTACTTC.

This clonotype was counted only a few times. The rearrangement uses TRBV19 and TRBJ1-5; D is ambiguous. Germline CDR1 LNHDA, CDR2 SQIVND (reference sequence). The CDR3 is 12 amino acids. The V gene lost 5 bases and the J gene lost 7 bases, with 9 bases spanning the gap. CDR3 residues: CASSLLYQPQHF. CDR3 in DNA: TGTGCCAGTAGTCTCCTCTACCAGCCCCAGCATTTT.

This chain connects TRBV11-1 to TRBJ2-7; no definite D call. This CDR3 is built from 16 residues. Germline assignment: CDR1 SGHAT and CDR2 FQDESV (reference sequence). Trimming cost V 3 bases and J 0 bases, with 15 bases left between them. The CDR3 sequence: CASSFLSWQNSYEQYF. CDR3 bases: TGTGCCAGCAGCTTCTTATCTTGGCAGAACTCCTACGAGCAGTACTTC. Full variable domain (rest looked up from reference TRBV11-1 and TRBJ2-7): EAEVAQSPRYKITEKSQAVAFWCDPISGHATLYWYRQILGQGPELLVQFQDESVVDDSQLPKDRFSAERLKGVDSTLKIQPAELGDSAMYLCASSFLSWQNSYEQYFGPGTRLTVT.